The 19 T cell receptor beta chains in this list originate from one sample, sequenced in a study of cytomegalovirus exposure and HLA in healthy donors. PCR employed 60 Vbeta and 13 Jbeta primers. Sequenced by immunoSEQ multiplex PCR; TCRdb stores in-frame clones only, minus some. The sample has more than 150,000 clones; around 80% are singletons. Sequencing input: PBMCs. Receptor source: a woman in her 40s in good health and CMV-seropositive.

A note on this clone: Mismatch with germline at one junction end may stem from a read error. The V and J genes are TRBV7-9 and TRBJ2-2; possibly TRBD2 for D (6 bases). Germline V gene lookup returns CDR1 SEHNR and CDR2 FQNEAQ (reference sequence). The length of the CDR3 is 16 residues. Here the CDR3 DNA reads TGTTCCAGCAGCTCGCCTATTGGCGGGGCCGGCGGGGAGCTGTTTTTT. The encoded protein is CSSSSPIGGAGGELFF.

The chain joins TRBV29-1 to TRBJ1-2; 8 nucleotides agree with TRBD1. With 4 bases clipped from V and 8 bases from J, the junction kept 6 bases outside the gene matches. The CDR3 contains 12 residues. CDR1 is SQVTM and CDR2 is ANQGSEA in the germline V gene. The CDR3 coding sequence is TGCAGCGTTGGGACAGGGAGGCTAGGCTACACCTTC. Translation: CSVGTGRLGYTF.

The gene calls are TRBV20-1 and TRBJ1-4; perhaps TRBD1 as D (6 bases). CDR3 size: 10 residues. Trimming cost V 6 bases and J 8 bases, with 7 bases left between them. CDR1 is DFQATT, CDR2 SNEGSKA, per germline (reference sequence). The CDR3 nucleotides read TGCAGTGCCCAGGGGGAAAAACTGTTTTTT. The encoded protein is CSAQGEKLFF.

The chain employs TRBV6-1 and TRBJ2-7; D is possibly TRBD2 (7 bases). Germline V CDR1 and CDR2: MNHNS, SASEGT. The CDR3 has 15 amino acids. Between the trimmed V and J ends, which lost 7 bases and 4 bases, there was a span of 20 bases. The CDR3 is CASTPGGSISYEQYF. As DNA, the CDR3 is TGTGCCAGCACCCCGGGGGGCAGTATCTCTTACGAGCAGTACTTC.

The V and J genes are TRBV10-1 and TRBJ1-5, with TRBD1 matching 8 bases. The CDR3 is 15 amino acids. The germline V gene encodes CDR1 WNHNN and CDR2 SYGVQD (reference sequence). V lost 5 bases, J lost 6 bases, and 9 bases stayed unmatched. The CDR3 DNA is TGCGCCAGCAGTCAGACGCAGGGGGCGAGTCAGCCCCAGCATTTT. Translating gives CASSQTQGASQPQHF.

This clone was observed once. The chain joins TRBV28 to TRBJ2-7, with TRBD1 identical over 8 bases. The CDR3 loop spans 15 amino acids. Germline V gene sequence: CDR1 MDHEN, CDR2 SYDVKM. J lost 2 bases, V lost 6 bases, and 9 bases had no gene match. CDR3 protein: CASSQTGEFPYEQYF. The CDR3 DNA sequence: TGTGCCAGCAGCCAGACAGGGGAGTTCCCCTACGAGCAGTACTTC.

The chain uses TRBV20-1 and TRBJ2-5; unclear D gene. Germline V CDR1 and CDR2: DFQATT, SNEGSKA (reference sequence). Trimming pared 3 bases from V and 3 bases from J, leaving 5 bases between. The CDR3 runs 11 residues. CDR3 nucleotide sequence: TGCAGTGCTAGCCCTAAAGAGACCCAGTACTTC. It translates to CSASPKETQYF.

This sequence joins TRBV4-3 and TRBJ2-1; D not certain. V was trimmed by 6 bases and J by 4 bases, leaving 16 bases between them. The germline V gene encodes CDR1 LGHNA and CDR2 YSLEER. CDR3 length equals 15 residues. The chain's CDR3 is CASRLVDSDYNEQFF. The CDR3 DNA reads TGCGCCAGCAGACTCGTTGACTCTGATTACAATGAGCAGTTCTTC.

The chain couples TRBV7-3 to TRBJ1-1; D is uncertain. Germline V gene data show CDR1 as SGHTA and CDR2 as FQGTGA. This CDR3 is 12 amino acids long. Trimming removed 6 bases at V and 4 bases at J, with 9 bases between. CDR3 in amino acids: CASRGRGTEAFF. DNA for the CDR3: TGTGCCAGCAGGGGTCGCGGCACTGAAGCTTTCTTT.

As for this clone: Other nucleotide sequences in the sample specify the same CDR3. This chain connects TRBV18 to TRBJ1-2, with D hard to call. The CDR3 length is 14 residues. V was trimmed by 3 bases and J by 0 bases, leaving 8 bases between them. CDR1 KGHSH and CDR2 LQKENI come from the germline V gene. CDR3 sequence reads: CASSPSGTNYGYTF. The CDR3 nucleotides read TGTGCCAGCTCACCCTCGGGGACTAACTATGGCTACACCTTC.

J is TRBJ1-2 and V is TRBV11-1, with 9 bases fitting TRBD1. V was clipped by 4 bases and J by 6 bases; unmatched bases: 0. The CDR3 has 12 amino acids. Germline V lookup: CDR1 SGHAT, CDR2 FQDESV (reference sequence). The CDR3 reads CASSYRGHGYTF. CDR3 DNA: TGTGCCAGCAGCTACAGGGGGCATGGCTACACCTTC.

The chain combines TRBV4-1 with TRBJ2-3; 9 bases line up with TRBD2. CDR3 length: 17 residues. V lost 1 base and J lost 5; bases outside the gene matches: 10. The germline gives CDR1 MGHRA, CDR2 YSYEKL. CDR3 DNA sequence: TGCGCCAGCAGCCAAGTCGCGCGGGGGGGCCGTGTAGATACGCAGTATTTT. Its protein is CASSQVARGGRVDTQYF.

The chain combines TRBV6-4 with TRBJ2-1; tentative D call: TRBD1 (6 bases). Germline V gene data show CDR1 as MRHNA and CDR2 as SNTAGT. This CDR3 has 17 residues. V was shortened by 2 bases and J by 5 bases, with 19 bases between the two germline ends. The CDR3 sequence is CASSDGPGQGPNNEQFF. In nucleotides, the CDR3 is TGTGCCAGCAGTGACGGCCCGGGGCAGGGGCCTAACAATGAGCAGTTCTTC.

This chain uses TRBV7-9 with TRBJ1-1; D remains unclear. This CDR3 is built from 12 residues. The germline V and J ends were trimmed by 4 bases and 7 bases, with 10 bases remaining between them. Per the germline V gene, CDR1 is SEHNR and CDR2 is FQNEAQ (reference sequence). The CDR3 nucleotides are TGTGCCAGCAGCTCAGATCAGATTGAAGCTTTCTTT. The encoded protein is CASSSDQIEAFF.

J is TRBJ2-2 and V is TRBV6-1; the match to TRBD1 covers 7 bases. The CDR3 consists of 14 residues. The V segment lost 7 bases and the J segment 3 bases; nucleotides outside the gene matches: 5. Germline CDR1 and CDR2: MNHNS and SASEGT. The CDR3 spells CASKGGLYTGELFF. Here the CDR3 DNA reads TGTGCCAGCAAAGGGGGCTTGTACACCGGGGAGCTGTTTTTT.

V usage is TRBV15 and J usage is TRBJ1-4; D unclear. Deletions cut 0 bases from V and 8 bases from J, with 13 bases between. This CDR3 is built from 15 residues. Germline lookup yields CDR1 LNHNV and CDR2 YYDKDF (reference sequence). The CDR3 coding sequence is TGTGCCACCAGCAGAGAGCCTGAGGGTCGAGAAAAACTGTTTTTT. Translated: CATSREPEGREKLFF. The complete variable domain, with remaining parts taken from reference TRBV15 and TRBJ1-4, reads DAMVIQNPRYQVTQFGKPVTLSCSQTLNHNVMYWYQQKSSQAPKLLFHYYDKDFNNEADTPDNFQSRRPNTSFCFLDIRSPGLGDTAMYLCATSREPEGREKLFFGSGTQLSVL.

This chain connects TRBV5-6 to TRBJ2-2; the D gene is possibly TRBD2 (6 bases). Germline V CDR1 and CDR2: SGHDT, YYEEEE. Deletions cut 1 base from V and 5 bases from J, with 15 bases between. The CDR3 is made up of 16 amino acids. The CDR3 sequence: CASSLLGGTRTGELFF. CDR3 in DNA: TGTGCCAGCAGCTTGTTAGGCGGGACCCGAACCGGGGAGCTGTTTTTT.

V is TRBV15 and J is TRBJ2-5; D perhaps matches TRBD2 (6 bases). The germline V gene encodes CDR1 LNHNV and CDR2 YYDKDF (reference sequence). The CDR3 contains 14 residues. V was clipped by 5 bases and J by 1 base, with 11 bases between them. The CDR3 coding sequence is TGTGCCACCAGCGCCCGGGACTTCCAAGAGACCCAGTACTTC. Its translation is CATSARDFQETQYF.

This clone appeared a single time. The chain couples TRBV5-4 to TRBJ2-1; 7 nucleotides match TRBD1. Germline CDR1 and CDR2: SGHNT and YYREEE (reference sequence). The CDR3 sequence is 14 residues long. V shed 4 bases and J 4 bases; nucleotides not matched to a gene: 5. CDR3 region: CASSVWDRYNEQFF. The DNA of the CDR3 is TGTGCCAGCAGCGTCTGGGACAGATACAATGAGCAGTTCTTC.